The rows below give T cell receptor beta chains drawn from one sample of a study of CD8+ T cells in alopecia areata. Sequencing was performed with immunoSEQ multiplex PCR; in TCRdb, only in-frame clones are kept and a portion is missing. The profile shows approximately 180,000 clones, roughly 50% of them singletons. Sequences were derived from CD8+ T cells sorted from blood, sampled at week 24, from a patient treated with tofacitinib. The source is a human donor with alopecia areata. CDR3s include the opening cysteine and the closing phenylalanine or tryptophan. The order of the fields is clone size, V gene, CDR3 protein. Clone size is not always given. Where it is, it says once, few, many or a class for expanded clones.

NA TRBV7-6 CASSSGQGNSGNTIYF
NA TRBV6-5 CASSYTDGTEAFF
once TRBV7-6 CASSLDGGDTQYF
NA TRBV7-3 CASSPGTRTDTQYF
NA TRBV9 CASSQGQSMNTEAFF
NA TRBV30 CAWSGGLAEYNEQFF
NA TRBV27 CASSLSPLYGYTF
NA TRBV9 CASSPRVWTEAFF
NA TRBV19 CASSIDPRQPQHF
NA TRBV9 CASSGRQGATKNIQYF
once TRBV5-1 CASSFSGNTGELFF
NA TRBV20-1 CSAEDRNEQFF
few TRBV14 CASSLTAGTGNGYTF
NA TRBV27 CASSLLTSGGQLEQFF
few TRBV29-1 CSVVAGTDHYEQYF
NA TRBV5-4 CASSFDEQYF
NA TRBV5-1 CASSTSGTGSPEAFF
NA TRBV19 CASSMNRFTDTQYF
NA TRBV4-1 CASSQDPEGYGYTF
NA TRBV9 CASSVGSTGANVLTF
few TRBV14 CASSPRVAGELFF
NA TRBV27 CASSLLGAGSNADTQYF
few TRBV4-3 CASSQDRNSNTQYF
NA TRBV4-3 CASSQEQGTYEQYF
few TRBV6-5 CASSYPTGGQETQYF
NA TRBV30 CAWTNGGHNEQFF
NA TRBV27 CASSPDGNYGYTF
NA TRBV11-2 CASTLGYQTQYF
NA TRBV29-1 CSVDTLGGLDPDTQYF
NA TRBV29-1 CSVEDGYNQPQHF
NA TRBV6-1 CASSELLLANTGELFF
NA TRBV7-9 CASSHSTEPYQPQHF
NA TRBV29-1 CSAEGGGPDTQYF
once TRBV9 CASSVEGDGQPQHF
NA TRBV5-6 CASGGTESSYEQYF
few TRBV9 CASSAGTRTDTQYF
few TRBV27 CASSLGDLETQYF
NA TRBV30 CAWSPGTGDGELFF
NA TRBV4-2 CASSLLDSENPYEQYF
NA TRBV30 CAWRSPGRDEQFF
NA TRBV7-8 CASSLAAGGFNLPDTQYF